The 9 T cell receptor beta chains below were found in one sample sequenced in a study of blood T cell repertoires in COVID-19. Some clones are missing from TCRdb's copy, which holds only in-frame ones; the method was immunoSEQ multiplex PCR. This table has some 48,000 clones, around 73% appearing once. The specimen sequenced was PBMCs or T cells enriched from blood (not recorded which). All receptors come from a woman between 50 and 59 years old with acute COVID-19.

This clone was counted a few times. This chain joins TRBV11-2 and TRBJ2-1, with D perhaps matching TRBD2 (6 bases). Trimming took 5 bases from V and 6 from J, leaving 17 bases between them. The germline gives CDR1 SGHAT, CDR2 FQNNGV. The CDR3 is made up of 15 amino acids. As DNA, the CDR3 is TGTGCCAGCAGCCCTGGGGCTAGCGTCGGCAATGAGCAGTTCTTC. Residues: CASSPGASVGNEQFF. The variable domain in full, with the rest retrieved from reference TRBV11-2 and TRBJ2-1, is EAGVAQSPRYKIIEKRQSVAFWCNPISGHATLYWYQQILGQGPKLLIQFQNNGVVDDSQLPKDRFSAERLKGVDSTLKIQPAKLEDSAVYLCASSPGASVGNEQFFGPGTRLTVL.

J is TRBJ2-1 and V is TRBV30, with 7 bases lining up with TRBD2. V shed 8 bases and J 9 bases; nucleotides not matched to a gene: 16. The CDR3 extends over 14 amino acids. Germline V gene lookup returns CDR1 GTSNPN and CDR2 SVGIG (reference sequence). Here the CDR3 reads CALGTMGGRGEQFF. CDR3 nucleotides: TGTGCCCTCGGGACGATGGGCGGGAGAGGTGAGCAGTTCTTC.

The V and J genes are TRBV7-8 and TRBJ1-6, with D possibly TRBD1 on 6 matching bases. V lost 5 bases and J lost 8, with 16 bases in between. The CDR3 is 15 amino acids. CDR1 SGHVS and CDR2 FQNEAQ come from the germline V gene. This chain's CDR3 is CASSRIGGQDSPLHF. The CDR3, as DNA: TGTGCCAGCAGCAGAATCGGGGGGCAGGATTCACCCCTCCACTTT.

The rearrangement uses TRBV7-9 and TRBJ2-7; 15 nucleotides line up with TRBD2. This CDR3 spans 16 amino acids. The V and J ends lost 3 bases and 5 bases, in that order; junction bases with no gene match: 5. Per the germline V gene, CDR1 is SEHNR and CDR2 is FQNEAQ (reference sequence). The CDR3 here is CASSFGLAGGSDEQYF. The CDR3 DNA is TGTGCCAGCAGCTTTGGACTAGCGGGGGGGTCCGACGAGCAGTACTTC.

The chain couples TRBV11-3 to TRBJ1-4; 7 bases are shared with TRBD1. The germline gives CDR1 SGHNT, CDR2 YENEEA. The CDR3 length is 14 residues. The V segment lost 5 bases and the J segment 4 bases; nucleotides outside the gene matches: 4. The CDR3 spells CASSPGQRNEKLFF. CDR3 bases: TGTGCCAGCAGCCCGGGACAGCGTAATGAAAAACTGTTTTTT.

There are a few counts of this clone. V and J are TRBV11-1 and TRBJ2-7, with D tentatively TRBD2 (5 bases). This CDR3 is built from 14 residues. The germline V and J ends were trimmed by 1 base and 3 bases, with 10 bases remaining between them. CDR1 and CDR2 (germline): SGHAT, FQDESV (reference sequence). The CDR3 here is CASSLGTSIYEQYF. The CDR3, as DNA: TGTGCCAGCAGCTTAGGAACTAGTATCTACGAGCAGTACTTC.

The chain couples TRBV25-1 to TRBJ2-2, with D perhaps TRBD2 (7 bases). Deletions cut 6 bases from V and 5 bases from J, with 13 bases between. Germline assignment: CDR1 MGHDK and CDR2 SYGVNS. The CDR3 runs 14 residues. The CDR3 DNA sequence: TGTGCCAGCAGGGGGGGGCCTAAAACCGGGGAGCTGTTTTTT. It specifies CASRGGPKTGELFF. Drawing the rest from reference TRBV25-1 and TRBJ2-2, the complete variable domain is EADIYQTPRYLVIGTGKKITLECSQTMGHDKMYWYQQDPGMELHLIHYSYGVNSTEKGDLSSESTVSRIRTEHFPLTLESARPSHTSQYLCASRGGPKTGELFFGEGSRLTVL.

This clone was counted a single time. The rearrangement uses TRBV2 and TRBJ1-5; D is ambiguous. Trimming left V 7 bases short and J 0 bases short, with 16 bases between. From germline, CDR1 is SNHLY and CDR2 FYNNEI. CDR3 length: 16 residues. CDR3 loop: CASTRGNSNSNQPQHF. The CDR3 DNA sequence: TGTGCCAGCACCCGAGGGAACAGTAATAGCAATCAGCCCCAGCATTTT.

J is TRBJ2-7 and V is TRBV27; 7 bases map to TRBD1. The CDR3 is made up of 14 amino acids. The germline gives CDR1 MNHEY, CDR2 SMNVEV (reference sequence). V gave up 6 bases and J gave up 1 base; unmatched junction bases: 6. CDR3 sequence (DNA): TGTGCCAGCAGCCCAGGGGGAATGTCCTACGAGCAGTACTTC. Encoded protein: CASSPGGMSYEQYF.